A selection of T cell receptor beta chains follows, all from one sample in a study of OX40 agonist ivuxolimab in advanced cancers. Data came from immunoSEQ multiplex PCR; TCRdb stores just in-frame clones and leaves some out. Seen here are 25,000 to 35,000 clones, 86% observed once, and the top ten hold approximately 28%. The sequences come from CD4+ or CD8+ T cells sorted from blood, collected in a trial of the OX40 agonist ivuxolimab. These receptors were obtained from an adult with an advanced solid tumor such as melanoma, head and neck, liver or kidney cancer. Both conserved end residues are trimmed from each CDR3. Each record gives: V gene, CDR3 protein.

>TRBV19
ASRGTGARGGNQPQH
>TRBV6-6
ASRVSSEQY
>TRBV5-1
ASSETGANTGELF
>TRBV28
ASSPSIRLAGVLGQY
>TRBV25-1
ASSVGKNEQF
>TRBV25-1
ASSEWGGHNEQF
>TRBV6-6
ASSPPGGQDQY
>TRBV9
ASSAYITGVLYEQY
>TRBV28
ASSPLSAGGIYEQY
>TRBV7-9
ASSLEVTEEAF
>TRBV7-9
ASSPTDPDKGSTDTQY
>TRBV7-9
ASSPLQRMPY
>TRBV4-1
ASSQAGVYEQY
>TRBV7-6
ASSSITRSGANVLT
>TRBV6-6
ASSYALSDTQY
>TRBV10-3
AISGGAGETDTQY
>TRBV27
ASSSGPIGGYT
>TRBV29-1
SVEGQGYNEQF
>TRBV5-4
ASSLAGEYEQY
>TRBV7-8
ASSQPGHLNTEAF
>TRBV7-9
ASSLVSPTSLYLLY
>TRBV11-2
ASSLYGTNYGYT
>TRBV7-2
ASSLEAGQYEQY
>TRBV9
ASSVAGSSGGTEAF
>TRBV30
AWLNRGGYGYT
>TRBV10-3
AISRTSGEGETQY
>TRBV5-6
ASSPTGKYYNEQF
>TRBV15
ATSRDERQGLMNTEAF
>TRBV6-5
ASSLGGREQY
>TRBV5-6
ASSLGWATDTQY
>TRBV10-3
AISDRGTNTEAF
>TRBV5-1
ASSLTGSYEQY
>TRBV19
ASSLTQGEQY
>TRBV6-5
ASGGTGGNQPQH
>TRBV2
ASSDWDRGKETQY
>TRBV7-3
ASSLGGRGAYNEQF
>TRBV9
ASSGPGGYEQY
>TRBV5-1
ASSPGTGVYEQY
>TRBV19
ASSIDPAGGDEQY
>TRBV10-1
ASSEAQVPGEQY
>TRBV6-5
ASSYSQGSSYEQY
>TRBV6-5
ASKEGASGDYEQY
>TRBV10-3
AIRNPTGQGENIQY
>TRBV7-9
ASRAPTFEKLF
>TRBV4-2
ASNLDHWATTLNTEAF
>TRBV11-2
ASSLEGPTEFGETQY
>TRBV9
ASSVGGRASYEQY
>TRBV16
ASSQSTAGNSPLH
>TRBV7-9
ASSPGAEYEQY
>TRBV13
ASSTGGSGNNEQF
>TRBV2
ASPRGADSTDTQY
>TRBV9
ASSVGGSGHNEQF
>TRBV11-2
ASSSRQGARNWEAF
>TRBV6-1
ASSAWGQDHNEQF
>TRBV7-8
ASSLALIYGYT
>TRBV5-1
ASSLDAGAPGNEQY
>TRBV5-6
ASSFPITDTQY
>TRBV6-5
ARSPPDTPVQY